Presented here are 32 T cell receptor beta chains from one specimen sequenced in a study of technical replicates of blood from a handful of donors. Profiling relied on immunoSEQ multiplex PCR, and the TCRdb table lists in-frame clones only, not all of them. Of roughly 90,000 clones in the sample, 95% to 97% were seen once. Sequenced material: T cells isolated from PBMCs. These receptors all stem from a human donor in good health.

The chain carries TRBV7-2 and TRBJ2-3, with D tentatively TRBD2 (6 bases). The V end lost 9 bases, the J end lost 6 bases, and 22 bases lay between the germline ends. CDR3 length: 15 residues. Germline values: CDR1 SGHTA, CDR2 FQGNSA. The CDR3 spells CASTLSGPGGDTQYF. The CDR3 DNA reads TGTGCCAGTACCCTTAGCGGCCCCGGCGGGGATACGCAGTATTTT.

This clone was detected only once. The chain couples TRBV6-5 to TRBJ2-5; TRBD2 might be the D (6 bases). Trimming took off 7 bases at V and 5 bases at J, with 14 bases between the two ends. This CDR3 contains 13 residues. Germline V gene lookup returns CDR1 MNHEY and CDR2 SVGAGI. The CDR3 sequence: CASTGGTWETQYF. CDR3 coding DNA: TGTGCCAGCACCGGAGGGACCTGGGAGACCCAGTACTTC.

CDR3 sequence reads: CASSQVLDSYNEQFF. CDR3 nucleotides: TGCGCCAGCAGCCAAGTACTCGACTCCTACAATGAGCAGTTCTTC. The chain uses TRBV4-3 and TRBJ2-1; D gene ambiguous. The germline gives CDR1 LGHNA, CDR2 YSLEER. The CDR3 extends over 15 amino acids. V was clipped by 1 base and J by 0 bases, with 7 bases between them.

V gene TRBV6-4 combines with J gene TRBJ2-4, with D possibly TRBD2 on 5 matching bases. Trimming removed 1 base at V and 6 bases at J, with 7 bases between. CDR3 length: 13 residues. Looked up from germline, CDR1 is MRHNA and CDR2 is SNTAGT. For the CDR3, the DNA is TGTGCCAGCAGTGACTACCTAGCAAACATTCAGTACTTC. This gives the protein CASSDYLANIQYF.

The CDR3 is CASSHPPQGGGHEQFF. CDR3 DNA: TGCGCCAGCAGCCACCCACCTCAGGGAGGGGGACATGAGCAGTTCTTC. The V and J genes are TRBV4-3 and TRBJ2-1, with D tentatively TRBD2 (7 bases). CDR3 length: 16 amino acids. Trimming removed 3 bases at V and 8 bases at J, with 20 bases between. Per germline, CDR1 LGHNA and CDR2 YSLEER.

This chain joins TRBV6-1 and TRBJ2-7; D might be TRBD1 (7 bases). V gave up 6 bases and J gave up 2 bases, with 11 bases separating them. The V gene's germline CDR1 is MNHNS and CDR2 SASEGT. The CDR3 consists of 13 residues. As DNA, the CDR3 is TGTGCCAGCAGATTCAGGGGGGCCTACGAGCAGTACTTC. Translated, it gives CASRFRGAYEQYF.

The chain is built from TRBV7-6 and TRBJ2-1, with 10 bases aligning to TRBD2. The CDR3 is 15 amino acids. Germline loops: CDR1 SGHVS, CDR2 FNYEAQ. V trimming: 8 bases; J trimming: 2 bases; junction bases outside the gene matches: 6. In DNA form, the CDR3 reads TGTGCCAGCTCTAGCGGGAGTAACCCCTACAATGAGCAGTTCTTC. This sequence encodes CASSSGSNPYNEQFF.

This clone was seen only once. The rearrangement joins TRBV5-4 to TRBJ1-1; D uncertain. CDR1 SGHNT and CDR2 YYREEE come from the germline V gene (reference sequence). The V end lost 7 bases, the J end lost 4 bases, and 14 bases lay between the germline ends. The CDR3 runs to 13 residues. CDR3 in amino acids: CASGEAGLTEAFF. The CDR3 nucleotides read TGTGCCAGCGGCGAGGCGGGTCTCACTGAAGCTTTCTTT.

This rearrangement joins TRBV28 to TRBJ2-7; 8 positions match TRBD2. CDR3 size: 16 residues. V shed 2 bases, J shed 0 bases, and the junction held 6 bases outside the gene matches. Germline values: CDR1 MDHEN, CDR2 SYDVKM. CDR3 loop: CASSLERERDSYEQYF. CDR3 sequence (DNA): TGTGCCAGCAGTTTAGAGCGGGAGAGGGACTCCTACGAGCAGTACTTC.

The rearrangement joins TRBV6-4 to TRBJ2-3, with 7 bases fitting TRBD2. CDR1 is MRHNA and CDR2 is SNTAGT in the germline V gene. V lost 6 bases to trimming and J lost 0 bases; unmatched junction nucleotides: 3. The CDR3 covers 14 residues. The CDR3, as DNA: TGTGCCAGCAGAAGTAGCGGGAGCACAGATACGCAGTATTTT. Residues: CASRSSGSTDTQYF.

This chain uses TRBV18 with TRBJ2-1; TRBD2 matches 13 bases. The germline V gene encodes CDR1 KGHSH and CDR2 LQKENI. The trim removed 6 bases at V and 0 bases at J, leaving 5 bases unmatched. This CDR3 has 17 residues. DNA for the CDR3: TGTGCCAGCTCCGGACTAGCGGGGGAACGCTCCTACAATGAGCAGTTCTTC. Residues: CASSGLAGERSYNEQFF.

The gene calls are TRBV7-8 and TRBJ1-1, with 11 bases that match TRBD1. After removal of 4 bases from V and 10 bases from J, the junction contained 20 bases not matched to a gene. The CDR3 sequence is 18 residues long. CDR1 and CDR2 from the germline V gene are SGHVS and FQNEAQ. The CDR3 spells CASSSPRDRGIDFQRAFF. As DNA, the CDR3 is TGTGCCAGCAGCTCGCCCAGGGACAGGGGGATCGATTTTCAGCGAGCTTTCTTT.

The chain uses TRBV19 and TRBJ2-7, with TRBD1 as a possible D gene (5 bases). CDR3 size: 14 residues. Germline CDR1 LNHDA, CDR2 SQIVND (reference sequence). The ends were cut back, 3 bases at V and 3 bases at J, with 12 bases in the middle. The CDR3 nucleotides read TGTGCCAGTAGTATGAACAGGTTTCACTACGAGCAGTACTTC. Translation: CASSMNRFHYEQYF.

The CDR3 DNA reads as TGTGCCAGCAGTGAATTCTTACTAGCGGGAGTGCAGACCCAGTACTTC. This encodes CASSEFLLAGVQTQYF. The chain is built from TRBV6-1 and TRBJ2-5; TRBD2 matches 11 bases. CDR1 is MNHNS, CDR2 SASEGT, per germline. There are 16 residues in the CDR3. Trimming removed 2 bases from V and 6 bases from J; junction bases left unmatched: 8.

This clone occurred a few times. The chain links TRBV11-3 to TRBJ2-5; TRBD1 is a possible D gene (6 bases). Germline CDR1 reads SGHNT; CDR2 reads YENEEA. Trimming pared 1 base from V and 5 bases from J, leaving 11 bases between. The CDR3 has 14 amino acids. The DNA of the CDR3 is TGTGCCAGCAGCTTAGGCAGGGGATCGGAGACCCAGTACTTC. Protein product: CASSLGRGSETQYF.

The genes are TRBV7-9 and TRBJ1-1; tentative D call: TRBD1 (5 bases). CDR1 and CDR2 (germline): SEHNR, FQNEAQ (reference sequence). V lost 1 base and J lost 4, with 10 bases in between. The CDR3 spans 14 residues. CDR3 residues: CASSLDQGGTEAFF. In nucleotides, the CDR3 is TGTGCCAGCAGCTTAGACCAGGGAGGCACTGAAGCTTTCTTT.

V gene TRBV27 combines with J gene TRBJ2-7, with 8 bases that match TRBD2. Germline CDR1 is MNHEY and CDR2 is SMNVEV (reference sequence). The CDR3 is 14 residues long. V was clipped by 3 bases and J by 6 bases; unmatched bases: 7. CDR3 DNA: TGTGCCAGCAGTTTCGACGGACTAGCTTCCGAGCAGTACTTC. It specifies CASSFDGLASEQYF.

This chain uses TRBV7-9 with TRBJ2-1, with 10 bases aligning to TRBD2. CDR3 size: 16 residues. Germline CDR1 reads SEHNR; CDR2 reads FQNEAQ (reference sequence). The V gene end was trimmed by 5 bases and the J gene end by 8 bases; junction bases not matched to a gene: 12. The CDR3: CASSEIGLAEGDEQFF. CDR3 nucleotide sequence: TGTGCCAGCAGCGAAATCGGACTAGCGGAGGGCGATGAGCAGTTCTTC.

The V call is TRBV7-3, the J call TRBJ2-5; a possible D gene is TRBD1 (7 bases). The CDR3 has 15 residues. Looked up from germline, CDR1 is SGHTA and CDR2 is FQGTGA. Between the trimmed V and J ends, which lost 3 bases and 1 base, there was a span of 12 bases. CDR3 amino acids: CASSLRDSSQETQYF. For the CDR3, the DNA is TGTGCCAGCAGCTTGCGGGACAGTAGCCAAGAGACCCAGTACTTC.

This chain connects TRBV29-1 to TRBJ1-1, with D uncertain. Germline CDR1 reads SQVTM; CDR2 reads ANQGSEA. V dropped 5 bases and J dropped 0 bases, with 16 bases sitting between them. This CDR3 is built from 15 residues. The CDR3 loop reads CSVLRILEVNTEAFF. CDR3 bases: TGCAGCGTTTTGAGGATCCTCGAGGTGAACACTGAAGCTTTCTTT.

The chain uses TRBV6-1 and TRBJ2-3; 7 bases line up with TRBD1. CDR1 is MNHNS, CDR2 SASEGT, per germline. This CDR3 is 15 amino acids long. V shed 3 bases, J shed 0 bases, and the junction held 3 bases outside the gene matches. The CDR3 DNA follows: TGTGCCAGCAGTGACGGACAGGTTAGCACAGATACGCAGTATTTT. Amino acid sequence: CASSDGQVSTDTQYF.

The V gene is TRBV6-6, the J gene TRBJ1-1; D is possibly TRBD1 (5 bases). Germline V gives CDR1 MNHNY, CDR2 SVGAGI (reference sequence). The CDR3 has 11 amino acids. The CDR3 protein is CVGQGNTEAFF. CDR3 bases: TGTGTCGGCCAGGGGAACACTGAAGCTTTCTTT.

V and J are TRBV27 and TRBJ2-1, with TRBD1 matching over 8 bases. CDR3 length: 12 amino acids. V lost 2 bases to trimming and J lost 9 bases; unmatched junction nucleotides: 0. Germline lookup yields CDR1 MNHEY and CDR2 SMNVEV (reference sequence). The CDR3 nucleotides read TGTGCCAGCAGTTTAGACAGGGGTGAGCAGTTCTTC. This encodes CASSLDRGEQFF.

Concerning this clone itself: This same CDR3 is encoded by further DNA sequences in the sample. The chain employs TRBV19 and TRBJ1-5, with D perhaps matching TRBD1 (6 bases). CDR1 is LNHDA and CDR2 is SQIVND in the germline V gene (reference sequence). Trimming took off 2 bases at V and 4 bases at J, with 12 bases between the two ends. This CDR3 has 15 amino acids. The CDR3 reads CASSIRGGGNQPQHF. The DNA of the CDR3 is TGTGCCAGTAGTATACGAGGGGGTGGGAATCAGCCCCAGCATTTT.

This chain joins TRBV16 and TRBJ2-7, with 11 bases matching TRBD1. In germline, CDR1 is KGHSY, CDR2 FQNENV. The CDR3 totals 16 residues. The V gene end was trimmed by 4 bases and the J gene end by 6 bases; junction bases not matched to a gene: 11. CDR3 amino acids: CASSRMDRGPLGEQYF. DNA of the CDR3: TGTGCCAGCAGCCGAATGGACAGGGGGCCTCTGGGCGAGCAGTACTTC.

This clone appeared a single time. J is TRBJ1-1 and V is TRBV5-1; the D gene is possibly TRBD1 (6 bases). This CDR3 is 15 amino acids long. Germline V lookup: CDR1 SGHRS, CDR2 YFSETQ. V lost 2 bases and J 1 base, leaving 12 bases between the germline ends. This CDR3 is CASSLSQGSNTEAFF. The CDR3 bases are TGCGCCAGCAGCTTATCTCAGGGGTCGAACACTGAAGCTTTCTTT.

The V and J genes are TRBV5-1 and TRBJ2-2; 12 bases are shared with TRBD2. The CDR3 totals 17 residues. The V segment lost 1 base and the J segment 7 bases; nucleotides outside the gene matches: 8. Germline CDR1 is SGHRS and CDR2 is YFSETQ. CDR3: CASSLILAGGVGGELFF. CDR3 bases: TGCGCCAGCAGCTTGATACTAGCGGGAGGAGTTGGCGGGGAGCTGTTTTTT. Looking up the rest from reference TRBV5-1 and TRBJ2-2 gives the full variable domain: KAGVTQTPRYLIKTRGQQVTLSCSPISGHRSVSWYQQTPGQGLQFLFEYFSETQRNKGNFPGRFSGRQFSNSRSEMNVSTLELGDSALYLCASSLILAGGVGGELFFGEGSRLTVL.

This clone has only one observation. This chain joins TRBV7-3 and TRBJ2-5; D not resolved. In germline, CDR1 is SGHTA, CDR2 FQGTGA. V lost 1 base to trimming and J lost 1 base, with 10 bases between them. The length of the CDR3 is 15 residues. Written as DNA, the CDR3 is TGTGCCAGCAGCTTAATTCCTACAGCCCAAGAGACCCAGTACTTC. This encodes CASSLIPTAQETQYF.

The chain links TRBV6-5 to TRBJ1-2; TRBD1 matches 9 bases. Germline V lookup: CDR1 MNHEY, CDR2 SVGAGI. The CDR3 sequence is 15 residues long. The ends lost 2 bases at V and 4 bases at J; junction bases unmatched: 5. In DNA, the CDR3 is TGTGCCAGCAGTTACGCCGGGACAGGGCCCTATGGCTACACCTTC. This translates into CASSYAGTGPYGYTF.

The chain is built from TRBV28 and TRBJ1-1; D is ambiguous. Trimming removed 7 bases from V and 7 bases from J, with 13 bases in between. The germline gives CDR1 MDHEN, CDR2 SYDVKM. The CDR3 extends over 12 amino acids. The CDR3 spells CASIRAPSEAFF. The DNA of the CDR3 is TGTGCCAGCATCCGAGCTCCTAGTGAAGCTTTCTTT.

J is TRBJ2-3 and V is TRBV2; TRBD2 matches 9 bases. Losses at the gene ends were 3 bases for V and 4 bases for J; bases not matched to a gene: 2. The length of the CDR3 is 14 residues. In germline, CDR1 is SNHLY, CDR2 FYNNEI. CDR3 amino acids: CASSDAGGADTQYF. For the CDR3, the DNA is TGTGCCAGCAGTGATGCGGGAGGGGCAGATACGCAGTATTTT.

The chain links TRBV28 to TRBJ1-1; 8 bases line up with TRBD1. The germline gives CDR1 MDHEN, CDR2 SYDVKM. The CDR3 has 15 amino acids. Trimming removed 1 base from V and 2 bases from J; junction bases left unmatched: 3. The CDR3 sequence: CASSLFRGRNTEAFF. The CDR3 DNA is TGTGCCAGCAGTTTATTCAGGGGGCGTAACACTGAAGCTTTCTTT.